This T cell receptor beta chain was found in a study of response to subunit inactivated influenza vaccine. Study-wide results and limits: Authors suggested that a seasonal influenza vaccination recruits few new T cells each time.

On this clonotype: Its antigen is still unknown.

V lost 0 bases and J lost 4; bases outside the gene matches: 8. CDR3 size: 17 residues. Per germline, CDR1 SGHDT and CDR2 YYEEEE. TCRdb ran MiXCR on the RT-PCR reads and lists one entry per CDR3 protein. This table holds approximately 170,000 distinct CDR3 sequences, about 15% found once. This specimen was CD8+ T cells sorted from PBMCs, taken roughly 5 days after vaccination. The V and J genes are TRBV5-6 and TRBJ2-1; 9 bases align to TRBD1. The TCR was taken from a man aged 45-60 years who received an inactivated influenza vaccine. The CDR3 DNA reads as TGTGCCAGCAGCTTGGACTCGGGACAGGGCCTTTACAATGAGCAGTTCTTC. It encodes CASSLDSGQGLYNEQFF.